A selection of T cell receptor beta chains follows, all from one sample in a study of cytomegalovirus exposure and HLA in healthy donors. Libraries were prepared by immunoSEQ multiplex PCR; TCRdb keeps only in-frame clonotypes and omits some of them. The sample includes about 74,000 clones, approximately 70% of them seen just once. Sequenced input: PBMCs. The receptor set was obtained from a woman in her thirties or forties in good health and CMV-seropositive. Both conserved end residues are part of each CDR3. D genes are given only for firm matches. Clone size, where shown, is once, few, many, or a class for clones that have expanded.

D gene	V gene	clone size	J gene	CDR3 protein	CDR3 DNA
.	TRBV25-1	.	TRBJ1-1	CASSDYPLAGRNTEAFF	TGTGCCAGCAGTGACTACCCCCTCGCGGGACGGAACACTGAAGCTTTCTTT
.	TRBV4-1	few	TRBJ1-5	CASSQPQGLQPQHF	TGCGCCAGCAGCCAACCTCAGGGGCTTCAGCCCCAGCATTTT
.	TRBV18	once	TRBJ1-1	CASSHPRQGAEAFF	TGTGCCAGCTCACACCCCCGCCAAGGGGCTGAAGCTTTCTTT
.	TRBV9	.	TRBJ2-1	CASSVQGGSYNEQFF	TGTGCCAGCAGCGTACAGGGGGGCTCTTACAATGAGCAGTTCTTC
.	TRBV27	.	TRBJ2-7	CASSDGQSYEQYF	TGTGCCAGCAGTGACGGACAGTCCTACGAGCAGTACTTC
TRBD2	TRBV5-1	.	TRBJ2-2	CASSPSPVGGGNTGELFF	TGCGCCAGCAGCCCCTCACCGGTCGGCGGGGGGAACACCGGGGAGCTGTTTTTT
TRBD1	TRBV27	once	TRBJ2-3	CASSRAGTVDRDTQYF	TGTGCCAGCAGTCGAGCCGGGACAGTGGACAGAGATACGCAGTATTTT
.	TRBV15	.	TRBJ1-1	CATSSRLNTEAFF	TGTGCCACCAGCAGTCGTCTGAACACTGAAGCTTTCTTT
.	TRBV30	.	TRBJ1-5	CAWTGGGNQPQHF	TGTGCCTGGACGGGGGGGGGCAATCAGCCCCAGCATTTT
.	TRBV7-9	.	TRBJ1-4	CASSYGEGGSKEELFF	TGTGCCAGCAGCTACGGGGAGGGGGGCTCCAAAGAAGAACTGTTTTTT
.	TRBV6-5	.	TRBJ2-5	CASSFYPGAQYF	TGTGCCAGCAGTTTTTATCCGGGGGCCCAGTACTTC
TRBD2	TRBV5-1	few	TRBJ2-1	CASSWGGNSYNEQFF	TGCGCCAGCAGCTGGGGGGGAAACTCCTACAATGAGCAGTTCTTC
.	TRBV4-1	few	TRBJ1-1	CASSQDRGQGTISGTEAFF	TGCGCCAGCAGCCAAGATAGGGGCCAGGGTACGATTAGCGGCACTGAAGCTTTCTTT
TRBD1	TRBV28	.	TRBJ2-1	CASSLRPGQPSNEQFF	TGTGCCAGCAGTCTCCGACCGGGACAGCCATCTAATGAGCAGTTCTTC
.	TRBV28	.	TRBJ1-1	CASREGGTEAFF	TGTGCCAGCCGGGAAGGGGGTACTGAAGCTTTCTTT
.	TRBV30	.	TRBJ1-3	CAWDPSGGGNTIYF	TGTGCCTGGGACCCCTCGGGAGGAGGAAACACCATATATTTT
TRBD2	TRBV19	.	TRBJ2-5	CASSIPRTSGETQYF	TGTGCCAGTAGTATACCCCGGACTAGCGGAGAGACCCAGTACTTC
TRBD1	TRBV5-4	few	TRBJ1-2	CASRAGTGADYGYTF	TGTGCCAGCAGGGCCGGGACAGGGGCCGACTATGGCTACACCTTC
TRBD1	TRBV5-5	.	TRBJ1-6	CASSFQTGVSSPLHF	TGTGCCAGCAGCTTCCAGACAGGGGTTAGTTCACCCCTCCACTTT
TRBD1	TRBV10-1	.	TRBJ1-1	CASSGDRVANTEAFF	TGCGCCAGCAGTGGAGACAGGGTCGCGAACACTGAAGCTTTCTTT
.	TRBV10-3	.	TRBJ2-2	CAISEAGPSNTGELFF	TGTGCCATCAGTGAGGCGGGACCCTCGAACACCGGGGAGCTGTTTTTT
TRBD1	TRBV28	few	TRBJ1-3	CASTSGPGGSGNTIYF	TGTGCCAGCACCTCTGGCCCAGGGGGCTCTGGAAACACCATATATTTT
TRBD1	TRBV7-2	.	TRBJ1-2	CASSLVPQGVYGYTF	TGTGCCAGCAGCTTAGTTCCACAGGGGGTTTATGGCTACACCTTC
TRBD2	TRBV28	.	TRBJ2-3	CASSSPRGGGVTDTQYF	TGTGCCAGCAGCTCTCCTAGGGGCGGGGGGGTCACAGATACGCAGTATTTT
.	TRBV5-6	few	TRBJ2-2	CASSLGPGGDTGELFF	TGTGCCAGCAGCTTGGGTCCGGGCGGGGACACCGGGGAGCTGTTTTTT
.	TRBV5-1	.	TRBJ1-4	CASSLAPLPTEQEFNEKLFF	TGCGCCAGCAGCTTGGCCCCTCTACCGACGGAACAGGAGTTTAATGAAAAACTGTTTTTT
.	TRBV6-5	few	TRBJ2-7	CASSYSSGQGTYEQYF	TGTGCCAGCAGTTACTCGAGTGGTCAGGGGACCTACGAGCAGTACTTC
.	TRBV2	.	TRBJ2-1	CASRSGPSSYNEQFF	TGTGCCAGCAGAAGCGGACCAAGCTCCTACAATGAGCAGTTCTTC
TRBD1	TRBV29-1	.	TRBJ2-5	CSAVSGGPSQTQYF	TGCAGCGCCGTTTCAGGGGGCCCCAGCCAGACCCAGTACTTC
TRBD1	TRBV19	.	TRBJ2-2	CASRNVGTANTGELFF	TGTGCCAGTAGGAATGTCGGGACAGCGAACACCGGGGAGCTGTTTTTT
TRBD1	TRBV19	.	TRBJ1-2	CASSGQGAISYGYTF	TGTGCCAGTAGCGGACAGGGGGCAATTAGCTATGGCTACACCTTC
.	TRBV19	once	TRBJ1-5	CASSISRGGSNGNQPQHF	TGTGCCAGTAGTATTTCCAGGGGTGGTAGTAACGGCAATCAGCCCCAGCATTTT
.	TRBV7-6	.	TRBJ1-3	CASSLASTDTLSGNTIYF	TGTGCCAGCAGCTTAGCGAGCACCGACACCCTCTCTGGAAACACCATATATTTT
TRBD2	TRBV7-2	.	TRBJ2-1	CASSSGLVSNEQFF	TGTGCCAGCAGCTCCGGACTAGTCTCTAATGAGCAGTTCTTC
TRBD2	TRBV28	.	TRBJ2-5	CASSFVLAGGTETQYF	TGTGCCAGCAGTTTCGTTCTAGCGGGAGGCACAGAGACCCAGTACTTC
.	TRBV10-2	once	TRBJ1-2	CASSERDTGRRGYTF	TGCGCCAGCAGTGAGAGGGACACGGGGCGGAGAGGCTACACCTTC
.	TRBV2	.	TRBJ1-2	CASRQEDYGYTF	TGTGCCAGCAGGCAGGAGGACTATGGCTACACCTTC
.	TRBV6-5	.	TRBJ1-2	CASSYSTTGSYGYTF	TGTGCCAGCAGTTACTCGACCACAGGGTCCTATGGCTACACCTTC